This TCR beta chain was recovered during a study of shared clonotypes between healthy human individuals. Whole-study findings and limits: The diversity represented, both genetic and in exposure history, was limited by few donors. Rarefaction showed sorted-subset sequencing was incomplete despite large depth.

CDR3 length: 12 amino acids. Germline-derived CDR1 and CDR2 are LNHDA and SQIVND (reference sequence). The V end was cut by 4 bases, the J end by 8 bases, with 6 bases between. Note on this clone: Its antigen is as yet unknown.

Clones were read by immunoSEQ multiplex PCR, and TCRdb kept only the in-frame ones, dropping some. The sample records under 1,100,000 clones, roughly 80% being singletons. The specimen was memory CD4+ T cells sorted from blood. Subset here: CD45RA-negative fraction. The source is a man aged 18 to 35 in good health. The chain is built from TRBV19 and TRBJ1-6, with D uncertain. The CDR3 sequence: CASSTPYSPLHF. The DNA of the CDR3 is TGTGCCAGTAGTACGCCCTATTCACCCCTCCACTTT.